This T cell receptor (beta chain) was identified in a study of cytomegalovirus exposure and HLA in healthy donors. Whole-study results and caveats: An analysis was carried out at a later point. It showed that HLA-associated TCR beta chains were more clonally expanded than equally common non-associated chains. About 87% or about 30% of the time was how often most TCR beta V segments were productive, according to an earlier analysis. Cytomegalovirus-associated status was assigned to roughly 160 TCR beta chains.

At collection, donors were nominally healthy, but unrecorded immune exposures were probable. On this clone itself: The antigen is undetermined.

The CDR3 contains 20 residues. Germline V gene data show CDR1 as MDHEN and CDR2 as SYDVKM. The V and J ends lost 8 bases and 6 bases, in that order; junction bases with no gene match: 25. The PCR made use of 60 Vbeta and 13 Jbeta primers. Sequenced by immunoSEQ multiplex PCR; TCRdb stores in-frame clones only, minus some. The table includes about 200,000 clones, around 83% detected once. The sequenced sample consisted of PBMCs. The sequence derives from a girl aged 10-17 years in good health and CMV-seronegative. V gene TRBV28 combines with J gene TRBJ2-2; TRBD2 aligns across 9 bases. CDR3 residues: CASVPALGLAGCQGAGELFF. DNA for the CDR3: TGTGCCAGCGTTCCCGCCCTAGGGCTAGCGGGGTGCCAAGGAGCCGGGGAGCTGTTTTTT.